This T cell receptor (beta chain) was documented in a study of shared clonotypes between healthy human individuals. General study results and limits: Memory subsets generally showed smaller estimated richness than naive subsets did.

This clone was recorded once. Its antigen remains unidentified. The sample has other DNA sequences that encode this CDR3 too. Sequencing was at deep level. Sorted-subset replicate PCRs used around 220 ng DNA, some 31,000 T cell genomes. Sequencing was performed with immunoSEQ multiplex PCR; in TCRdb, only in-frame clones are kept and a portion is missing. The data contain 800,000 or so clones, about 97% of them singletons. This CDR3 region has 14 residues. With 2 bases removed from V and 1 base from J, the gap between germline ends came to 6 bases. The germline gives CDR1 MNHNS, CDR2 SASEGT. CD45RO-negative, CCR7-positively selected cells formed the naive CD8 fraction, excluding terminally differentiated effector memory CD45RA+ cells. Recent vaccinations or acute infections were absent in the healthy HIV-negative adult donors.

This clonotype was obtained from a man aged 25 to 45 in good health. V and J are TRBV6-1 and TRBJ1-5; D ambiguous. Material for sequencing was naive CD8+ T cells sorted from blood. CDR3 sequence (DNA): TGTGCCAGCAGTGAACTGGGCAGCAATCAGCCCCAGCATTTT. It encodes CASSELGSNQPQHF.